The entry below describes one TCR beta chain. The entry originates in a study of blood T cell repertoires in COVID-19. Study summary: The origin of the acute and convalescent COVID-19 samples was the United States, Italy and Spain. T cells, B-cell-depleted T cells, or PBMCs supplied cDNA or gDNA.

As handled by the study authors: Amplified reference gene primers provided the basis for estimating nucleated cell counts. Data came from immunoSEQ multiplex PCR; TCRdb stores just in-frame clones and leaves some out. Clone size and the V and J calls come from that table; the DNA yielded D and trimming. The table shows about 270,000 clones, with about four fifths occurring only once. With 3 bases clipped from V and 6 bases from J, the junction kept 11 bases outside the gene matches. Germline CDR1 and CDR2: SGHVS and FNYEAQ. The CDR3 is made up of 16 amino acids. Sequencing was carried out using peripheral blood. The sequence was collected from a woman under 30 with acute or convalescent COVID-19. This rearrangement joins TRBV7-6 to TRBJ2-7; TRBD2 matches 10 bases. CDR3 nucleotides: TGTGCCAGCAGCTTCAGCGCTAGCGGGAGTTGGGCCGAGCAGTACTTC. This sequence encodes CASSFSASGSWAEQYF.